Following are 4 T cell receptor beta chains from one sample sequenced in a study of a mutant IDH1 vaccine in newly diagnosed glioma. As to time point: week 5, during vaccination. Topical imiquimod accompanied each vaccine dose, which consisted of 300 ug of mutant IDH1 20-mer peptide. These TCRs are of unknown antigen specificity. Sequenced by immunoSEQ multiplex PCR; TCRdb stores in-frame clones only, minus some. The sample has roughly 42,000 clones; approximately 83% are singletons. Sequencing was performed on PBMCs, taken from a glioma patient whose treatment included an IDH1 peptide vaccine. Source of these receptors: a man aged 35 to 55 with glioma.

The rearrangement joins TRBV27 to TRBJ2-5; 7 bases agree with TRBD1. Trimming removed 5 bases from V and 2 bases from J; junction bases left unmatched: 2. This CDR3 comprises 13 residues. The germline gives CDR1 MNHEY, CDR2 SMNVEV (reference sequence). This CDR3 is CASSQQGQETQYF. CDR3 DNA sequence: TGTGCCAGCAGTCAACAGGGGCAAGAGACCCAGTACTTC.

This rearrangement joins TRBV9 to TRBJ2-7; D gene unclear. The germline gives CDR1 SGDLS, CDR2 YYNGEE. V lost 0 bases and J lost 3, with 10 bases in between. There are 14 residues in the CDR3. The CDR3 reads CASSVAGTDYEQYF. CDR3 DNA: TGTGCCAGCAGCGTAGCAGGTACCGACTACGAGCAGTACTTC.

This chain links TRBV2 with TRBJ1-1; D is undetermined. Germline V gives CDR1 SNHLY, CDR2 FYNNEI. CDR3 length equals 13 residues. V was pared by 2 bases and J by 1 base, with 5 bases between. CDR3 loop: CASSEQENTEAFF. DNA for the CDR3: TGTGCCAGCAGTGAACAGGAGAACACTGAAGCTTTCTTT.

This CDR3 is CAISALAGNYEQYF. Written as DNA, the CDR3 is TGTGCCATCAGTGCTCTAGCGGGAAACTACGAGCAGTACTTC. The V call is TRBV10-3, the J call TRBJ2-7; 9 bases agree with TRBD2. J gave up 3 bases and V 4 bases, and 4 bases lay outside the gene matches. CDR1 and CDR2 from the germline V gene are ENHRY and SYGVKD. The CDR3 totals 14 residues.